The source of this TCR beta chain is a study of coeliac disease. Findings and caveats of the study: Of coeliac lamina propria samples, about 50% of the 18 held published gliadin-specific TRB sequences, versus 1 of 6 controls. Active celiac intraepithelial and lamina propria samples had lower TRB and TRG clonality than control samples.

Profiled with immunoSEQ multiplex PCR; TCRdb holds only in-frame clones, not every one. The sample includes about 2,000 clones, about 59% of them seen just once. The CDR3 is 14 residues long. Germline V gene sequence: CDR1 WSHSY, CDR2 SAAADI. V lost 6 bases, J lost 10 bases, and 6 bases stayed unmatched. As to this clone: Its antigen is currently unknown.

Cells were frozen in aliquots of roughly 500,000, and one aliquot per fraction was sequenced. The sequencing sample was made of lamina propria lymphocytes from the gut. The sequence derives from a woman in her 30s with active celiac disease. This chain joins TRBV10-2 and TRBJ1-6; 10 bases fit TRBD1. CDR3 bases: TGCGCCAGCAGCAGACAGGGGGCTGGCTCACCCCTCCACTTT. The encoded protein is CASSRQGAGSPLHF.